This passage covers 6 T cell receptor beta chains from one sample sequenced in a study of early T cells in non-severe SARS-CoV-2 infection. Each CDR3 protein is one row after TCRdb ran MiXCR on the 5' RACE reads. The sample includes roughly 63,000 distinct CDR3 sequences, approximately 13% of them seen just once. The sample comprised whole blood. The receptors here all came from an adult who was a healthcare worker with PCR-confirmed SARS-CoV-2 infection or an uninfected control (not recorded which).

At least ten counts were recorded for this clonotype. The rearrangement links TRBV19 to TRBJ2-2, with 8 bases aligning to TRBD2. The J segment lost 7 bases and the V segment lost 5 bases, leaving 9 bases of the junction unmatched. This CDR3 region has 15 residues. Germline V CDR1 and CDR2: LNHDA, SQIVND (reference sequence). CDR3 sequence (DNA): TGTGCCAGTAGTCCCGGGGGGGTCAACCACGGGGAGCTGTTTTTT. It specifies CASSPGGVNHGELFF.

This clonotype was counted many times. CDR3 region: CASSPLGAGGTDTQYF. The CDR3, as DNA: TGCGCCAGCAGCCCCTTAGGAGCGGGGGGGACAGATACGCAGTATTTT. The chain joins TRBV4-1 to TRBJ2-3; 10 nucleotides align to TRBD2. CDR1 is MGHRA, CDR2 YSYEKL, per germline. The CDR3 loop spans 16 amino acids. Germline trimming cut 4 bases from V and 3 bases from J; bases unmatched to any gene: 7.

This clonotype was detected only a few times. This chain links TRBV9 with TRBJ2-1; 7 bases match TRBD2. Germline CDR1 is SGDLS and CDR2 is YYNGEE. V lost 3 bases to trimming and J lost 2 bases; unmatched junction nucleotides: 5. CDR3 length equals 15 residues. The CDR3, as DNA: TGTGCCAGCAGCGGGTCCGGGGGGACCTACAATGAGCAGTTCTTC. Amino acids: CASSGSGGTYNEQFF.

The chain links TRBV4-1 to TRBJ1-2; D perhaps matches TRBD1 (5 bases). This CDR3 contains 14 residues. V was cut by 4 bases and J by 2 bases, with 11 bases left in between. Germline V gene lookup returns CDR1 MGHRA and CDR2 YSYEKL. CDR3 sequence: CASSLVGVNYGYTF. The CDR3, as DNA: TGCGCCAGCAGCCTCGTGGGGGTGAACTATGGCTACACCTTC.

This clonotype occurred many times. This chain joins TRBV3-1 and TRBJ2-3; 7 nucleotides align to TRBD2. Trimming took 1 base from V and 3 from J; bases not matched to a gene: 4. CDR1 is LGHDT and CDR2 is YNNKEL in the germline V gene (reference sequence). The CDR3 loop spans 15 amino acids. CDR3 DNA: TGTGCCAGCAGCCAAGCGACTAGCACGACAGATACGCAGTATTTT. Translation gives CASSQATSTTDTQYF.

This clonotype was seen ten or more times. The chain is built from TRBV30 and TRBJ1-2; the D gene is possibly TRBD1 (5 bases). Germline values: CDR1 GTSNPN, CDR2 SVGIG (reference sequence). CDR3 size: 12 residues. V was shortened by 3 bases and J by 7 bases, with 12 bases between the two germline ends. The CDR3 bases are TGTGCCTGGAGCCCGGGGGTGTTTGGCTACACCTTC. This encodes CAWSPGVFGYTF. Full variable domain (outside the CDR3, taken from reference TRBV30 and TRBJ1-2): SQTIHQWPATLVQPVGSPLSLECTVEGTSNPNLYWYRQAAGRGLQLLFYSVGIGQISSEVPQNLSASRPQDRQFILSSKKLLLSDSGFYLCAWSPGVFGYTFGSGTRLTVV.